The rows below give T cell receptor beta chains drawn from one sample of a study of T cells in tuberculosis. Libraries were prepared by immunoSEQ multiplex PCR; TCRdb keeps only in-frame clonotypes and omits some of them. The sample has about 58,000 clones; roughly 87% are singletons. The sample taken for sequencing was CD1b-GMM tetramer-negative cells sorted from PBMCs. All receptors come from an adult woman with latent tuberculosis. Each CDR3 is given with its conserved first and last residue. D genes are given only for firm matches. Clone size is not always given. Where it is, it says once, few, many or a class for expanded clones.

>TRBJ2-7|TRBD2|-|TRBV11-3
CASSSGTSGGPTGEQYF
TGTGCCAGCAGCTCAGGGACTAGCGGGGGCCCTACGGGGGAGCAGTACTTC
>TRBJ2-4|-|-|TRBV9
CASSEEGGSLAKNIQYF
TGTGCCAGCAGCGAGGAGGGTGGTTCCCTAGCCAAAAACATTCAGTACTTC
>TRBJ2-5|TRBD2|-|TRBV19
CASSMTGGEETQYF
TGTGCCAGTAGTATGACGGGAGGAGAGGAGACCCAGTACTTC
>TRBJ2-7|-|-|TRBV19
CASSDLRGEQYF
TGTGCCAGTAGTGACCTCAGGGGAGAGCAGTACTTC
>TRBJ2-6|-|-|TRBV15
CATSRKLSGANVLTF
TGTGCCACCAGCAGAAAACTTTCTGGGGCCAACGTCCTGACTTTC
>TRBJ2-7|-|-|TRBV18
CASSDYRDLTYEQYF
TGTGCCAGCTCAGACTACAGGGACCTGACCTACGAGCAGTACTTC
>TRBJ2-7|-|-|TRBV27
CASSSRTVYEQYF
TGTGCCAGCAGTTCGCGGACAGTGTACGAGCAGTACTTC
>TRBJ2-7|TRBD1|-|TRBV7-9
CASRDRVGGEQYF
TGTGCCAGCAGAGACAGGGTGGGCGGCGAGCAGTACTTC
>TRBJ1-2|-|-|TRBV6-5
CASSYSGGKGYTF
TGTGCCAGCAGTTACTCTGGAGGGAAGGGCTACACCTTC
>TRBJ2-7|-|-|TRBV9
CASSVEGVSYEQYF
TGTGCCAGCAGCGTAGAGGGGGTCTCCTACGAGCAGTACTTC
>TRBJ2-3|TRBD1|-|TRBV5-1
CASSLGQGRGDTQYF
TGCGCCAGCAGCTTGGGACAGGGACGAGGAGATACGCAGTATTTT
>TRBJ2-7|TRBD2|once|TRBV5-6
CASSLAGSSYEQYF
TGTGCCAGCAGTTTAGCGGGTTCCTCCTACGAGCAGTACTTC
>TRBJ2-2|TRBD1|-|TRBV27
CASRPTGDPNTGELFF
TGTGCCAGCAGACCCACAGGGGACCCGAACACCGGGGAGCTGTTTTTT
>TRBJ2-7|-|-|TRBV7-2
CASSLGRTHLNEQYF
TGTGCCAGCAGCTTAGGTAGGACTCACCTGAACGAGCAGTACTTC
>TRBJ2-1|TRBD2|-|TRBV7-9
CASSPGLSAYNEQFF
TGTGCCAGCAGCCCGGGACTATCGGCGTACAATGAGCAGTTCTTC
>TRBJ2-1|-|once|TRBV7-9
CASILPDFSYNEQFF
TGTGCCAGCATCCTTCCGGACTTCTCCTACAATGAGCAGTTCTTC
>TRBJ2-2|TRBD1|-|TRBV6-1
CASRMTGYGTGELFF
TGTGCCAGCAGAATGACAGGGTATGGCACCGGGGAGCTGTTTTTT
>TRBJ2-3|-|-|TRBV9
CASSVVDSSTDTQYF
TGTGCCAGCAGCGTAGTTGACTCAAGCACAGATACGCAGTATTTT
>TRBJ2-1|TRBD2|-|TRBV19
CASSIRAGVPSNEQFF
TGTGCCAGTAGTATCCGAGCGGGAGTCCCCAGCAATGAGCAGTTCTTC
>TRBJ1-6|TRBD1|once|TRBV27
CASWDSYPNSPLHF
TGTGCCAGTTGGGACAGTTACCCTAATTCACCCCTCCACTTT
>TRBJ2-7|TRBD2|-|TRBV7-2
CASSLVETSGSDEQYF
TGTGCCAGCAGCTTAGTAGAGACTAGCGGGAGCGACGAGCAGTACTTC
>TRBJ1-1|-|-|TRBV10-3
CAISESNTGRTEAFF
TGTGCCATCAGTGAGTCGAATACAGGGCGGACTGAAGCTTTCTTT
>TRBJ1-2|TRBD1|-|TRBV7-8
CASSSNLDREYGYTF
TGTGCCAGCAGCTCTAACCTGGACAGGGAATATGGCTACACCTTC
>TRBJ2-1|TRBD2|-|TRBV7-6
CASSLVGPSGSYNEQFF
TGTGCCAGCAGCTTAGTCGGACCTAGCGGCTCCTACAATGAGCAGTTCTTC
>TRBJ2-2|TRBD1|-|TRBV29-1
CSAGQGGRELFF
TGCAGCGCGGGACAGGGGGGGCGGGAGCTGTTTTTT
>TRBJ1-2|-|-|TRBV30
CAWSRLTANYGYTF
TGTGCCTGGAGTCGCCTGACAGCTAACTATGGCTACACCTTC
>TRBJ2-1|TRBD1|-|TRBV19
CASSIIGTGNEQFF
TGTGCCAGTAGTATAATTGGGACAGGGAATGAGCAGTTCTTC
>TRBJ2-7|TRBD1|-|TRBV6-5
CASRLTGGGTYEQYF
TGTGCCAGCAGATTGACAGGGGGAGGAACCTACGAGCAGTACTTC